The 17 T cell receptor beta chains reported below all come from one sample, sequenced in a study of molecular identifiers for immune sequencing clone quantification. From the PCR reads, TCRdb called clonotypes with MiXCR, one entry per CDR3 protein. The sample has around 460,000 distinct CDR3 sequences; about 22% are singletons. Sequenced sample: naive CD8+ T cells from blood, with Jurkat cell RNA spiked in. The subset here: FACS-sorted CD8+CD4-CCR7+CD45RA+ naive T cells. All receptors derive from a human donor in good health. Some libraries in this study had Jurkat cell RNA spiked in.

As to this clonotype: The CDR3 carries no conserved terminal phenylalanine or tryptophan, so it likely arises from a read error. V and J are TRBV19 and TRBJ2-7, with D unclear. V was clipped by 1 base and J by 3 bases, with 16 bases between them. Germline CDR1 and CDR2: LNHDA and SQIVND (reference sequence). This CDR3 comprises 16 residues. CDR3 sequence reads: CASSIVGGVPFYEQYL. For the CDR3, the DNA is TGTGCCAGTAGTATAGTTGGCGGAGTCCCATTCTACGAGCAGTACCTC.

This clonotype came up many times. The chain is built from TRBV11-2 and TRBJ2-3; tentatively, D is TRBD1 (6 bases). The CDR3 has 16 residues. The germline CDR1 and CDR2 sequences are SGHAT and FQNNGV. The V and J ends lost 8 bases and 7 bases respectively, with 25 bases between them. CDR3 DNA sequence: TGTGCCAGCTCCCCCGAGGGACATGTGGGTACAAATACGCAGTATTTT. Translated, it gives CASSPEGHVGTNTQYF.

In this sample, this clonotype turned up many times. This chain uses TRBV7-9 with TRBJ2-3; 8 nucleotides align to TRBD2. Unmatched junction bases numbered 7, after V lost 0 bases and J lost 5 bases. This CDR3 has 16 amino acids. Germline V lookup: CDR1 SEHNR, CDR2 FQNEAQ (reference sequence). The CDR3 protein is CASSLAGGRFGDTQYF. DNA for the CDR3: TGTGCCAGCAGCTTAGCAGGCGGGAGGTTTGGAGATACGCAGTATTTT.

This clonotype has more than one count but fewer than ten. The V gene is TRBV4-3, the J gene TRBJ1-3; D is perhaps TRBD1 (6 bases). Looked up from germline, CDR1 is LGHNA and CDR2 is YSLEER. The V end lost 1 base, the J end lost 4 bases, and 14 bases lay between the germline ends. The CDR3 covers 16 residues. The CDR3 here is CASSQALGGSGNTIYF. In DNA, the CDR3 is TGCGCCAGCAGCCAAGCTTTAGGGGGATCGGGAAACACCATATATTTT.

The chain uses TRBV27 and TRBJ1-5; D gene uncertain. The CDR3 length is 17 residues. Germline assignment: CDR1 MNHEY and CDR2 SMNVEV (reference sequence). Trimming stripped 1 base from V and 5 bases from J, with 18 bases between. CDR3 DNA: TGTGCCAGCAGTTTATTAGGCCCTGCCGTTAGGGATCAGCCCCAGCATTTT. Its protein is CASSLLGPAVRDQPQHF.

As to this clonotype: This may come from a read error, since a much larger clone is one base off. The chain carries TRBV24-1 and TRBJ1-5; perhaps TRBD1 as D (5 bases). CDR3 size: 18 residues. Germline V gives CDR1 KGHDR, CDR2 SFDVKD. The chain's CDR3 is CTTSDLPQIRGRNQPQHF. CDR3 DNA: TGTACCACCAGTGATTTACCCCAGATTAGGGGCCGCAATCAGCCCCAGCATTTT.

This clonotype was seen ten or more times. The chain has TRBV7-9 and TRBJ2-3, with TRBD1 as a possible D gene (5 bases). This CDR3 contains 14 residues. Per the germline V gene, CDR1 is SEHNR and CDR2 is FQNEAQ (reference sequence). Trimming removed 4 bases from V and 2 bases from J, with 10 bases in between. This CDR3 is CASSSPDITDTQYF. The DNA of the CDR3 is TGTGCCAGCAGCTCCCCGGACATCACAGATACGCAGTATTTT.

This clonotype has at least ten counts. The J gene is TRBJ2-7, the V gene TRBV19, with D hard to call. V was cut by 6 bases and J by 2 bases, with 11 bases left in between. There are 13 residues in the CDR3. Germline CDR1 LNHDA, CDR2 SQIVND (reference sequence). CDR3: CASSPRVAYEQYF. In DNA, the CDR3 is TGTGCCAGTAGCCCAAGGGTGGCCTACGAGCAGTACTTC.

This clonotype was detected only a few times. The V and J genes are TRBV5-4 and TRBJ2-7; a possible D gene is TRBD2 (6 bases). Trimming took 2 bases from V and 1 from J, leaving 13 bases between them. CDR3 length: 15 amino acids. Germline CDR1 and CDR2: SGHNT and YYREEE (reference sequence). The CDR3 DNA is TGTGCCAGCAGCTTCGAGTTCGGGAGTTCCTACGAGCAGTACTTC. Its protein product is CASSFEFGSSYEQYF.

This clonotype was picked up a small number of times. The chain joins TRBV12-3 or TRBV12-4 to TRBJ2-3, with D perhaps matching TRBD1 or TRBD2 (5 bases each). V was trimmed by 4 bases and J by 1 base, leaving 12 bases between them. The CDR3 length is 15 residues. The CDR3 is CASSWGLGGTDTQYF. The CDR3 nucleotides read TGTGCCAGCAGTTGGGGTTTGGGGGGCACAGATACGCAGTATTTT.

This clonotype has more than one count but fewer than ten. The gene calls are TRBV2 and TRBJ1-2, with TRBD1 matching over 7 bases. Unmatched junction bases numbered 7, after V lost 3 bases and J lost 3 bases. This CDR3 is 15 amino acids long. Germline V lookup: CDR1 SNHLY, CDR2 FYNNEI. For the CDR3, the DNA is TGTGCCAGCAGTGAGGGGGACAGCATGTACTATGGCTACACCTTC. As protein: CASSEGDSMYYGYTF.

This clonotype showed up many times. The gene calls are TRBV9 and TRBJ2-3; D ambiguous. This CDR3 region has 14 residues. V gave up 0 bases and J gave up 4 bases, with 9 bases separating them. The germline gives CDR1 SGDLS, CDR2 YYNGEE. The CDR3 bases are TGTGCCAGCAGCGTAGCTTCCTACTCAGATACGCAGTATTTT. This encodes CASSVASYSDTQYF.

Comment on this clonotype: The conserved phenylalanine or tryptophan is not found at the CDR3 terminus, so this likely reflects a read error. The genes are TRBV19 and TRBJ2-7; the D call may be TRBD1 or TRBD2 (5 bases each). Per the germline V gene, CDR1 is LNHDA and CDR2 is SQIVND (reference sequence). This CDR3 has 15 amino acids. V lost 5 bases, J lost 3 bases, and 17 bases lay in between. The CDR3 reads CASSLRDRAVYEQYS. In DNA form, the CDR3 reads TGTGCCAGTAGTCTCCGGGACCGGGCGGTCTACGAGCAGTACTCC.

The V and J genes are TRBV27 and TRBJ2-7, with D possibly called TRBD1 or TRBD2 (6 bases each). Germline V gene sequence: CDR1 MNHEY, CDR2 SMNVEV (reference sequence). The CDR3 extends over 17 amino acids. V dropped 5 bases and J dropped 4 bases, with 24 bases sitting between them. CDR3 region: CASSPTLPQGLGYEQYF. The CDR3 DNA follows: TGTGCCAGCAGTCCGACCTTACCACAGGGACTGGGGTACGAGCAGTACTTC.

The sample holds a few counts of this clonotype. The J gene is TRBJ2-1, the V gene TRBV7-6; 10 bases align to TRBD2. The CDR3 is made up of 15 amino acids. J gave up 4 bases and V 4 bases, and 4 bases lay outside the gene matches. Germline V gene data show CDR1 as SGHVS and CDR2 as FNYEAQ. CDR3 sequence: CASSSSGSPYNEQFF. The CDR3 region has the DNA TGTGCCAGCAGCTCTAGCGGGAGTCCGTACAATGAGCAGTTCTTC. Together with reference TRBV7-6 and TRBJ2-1, the CDR3 gives the full variable domain: GAGVSQSPRYKVTKRGQDVALRCDPISGHVSLYWYRQALGQGPEFLTYFNYEAQQDKSGLPNDRFSAERPEGSISTLTIQRTEQRDSAMYRCASSSSGSPYNEQFFGPGTRLTVL.

Notes on this clonotype: A read error may be the cause here, since a much bigger clone is one base away. The genes are TRBV27 and TRBJ1-3, with D perhaps TRBD1 (5 bases). This CDR3 has 16 amino acids. CDR1 MNHEY and CDR2 SMNVEV come from the germline V gene (reference sequence). The CDR3 reads CASSLLGPSSGSTIYF. The CDR3 nucleotides read TGTGCCAGCAGTCTCTTGGGACCGTCCTCTGGAAGCACCATATATTTT.

The sample holds a few counts of this clonotype. This chain joins TRBV4-1 and TRBJ2-7, with D possibly being TRBD1 or TRBD2 (5 bases each). Between the trimmed V and J ends, which lost 0 bases and 2 bases, there was a span of 14 bases. There are 16 residues in the CDR3. The germline CDR1 and CDR2 sequences are MGHRA and YSYEKL. Here the CDR3 DNA reads TGCGCCAGCAGCCAAGATCAGACCCGGGACCCCTACGAGCAGTACTTC. Protein: CASSQDQTRDPYEQYF.